Below, one T cell receptor beta chain is given with its context. Trimming left V 0 bases short and J 6 bases short, with 6 bases between. The CDR3 runs to 12 residues. The germline gives CDR1 SGHAT, CDR2 FQNNGV. Method: immunoSEQ multiplex PCR; TCRdb's copy keeps in-frame clones and lacks some. The table has about 1 million clones, around 76% seen once; the top ten hold roughly 1.4%. The sample originates from a study of shared clonotypes between healthy human individuals. The chain has TRBV11-2 and TRBJ2-7; D uncertain. The TCR comes from a man aged 18 to 29 in good health. The sample consisted of memory CD4+ T cells sorted from blood. As to subset: CD45RA-negative fraction. The CDR3: CASSLDYAEQYF. CDR3 DNA: TGTGCCAGCAGCTTAGACTACGCCGAGCAGTACTTC.